This entry lists 25 T cell receptor beta chains sequenced from one sample in a study of regulatory T cells in long-lasting Graves disease. Time point given: newly diagnosed GD, antithyroid drugs for less than 3 months. Making the TCR library involved RNA that had been extracted from PBMCs. In building TCR beta libraries, iRepertoire HTBI primers were used together with Arm-PCR of CDR3 regions. TCRdb re-called the multiplex PCR reads through MiXCR, storing one row per CDR3 protein. Altogether 560,000 or so distinct CDR3 sequences are present, 15% to 20% being singletons, with the ten largest covering 9.5% to 15%. The sample also formed part of further work on T cells in Graves' hyperthyroidism and ophthalmopathy.

Sequenced material: peripheral blood mononuclear cells (PBMCs), taken at new diagnosis, from a patient treated with antithyroid drugs. The receptors derive from a man aged 18 to 29 with Graves disease.

This chain uses TRBV6-1 with TRBJ1-4; no firm D call. CDR3 length equals 15 residues. From germline, CDR1 is MNHNS and CDR2 SASEGT. V gave up 2 bases and J gave up 7 bases, with 14 bases separating them. The CDR3 spells CASSEIGEYSEKLFF. CDR3 bases: TGTGCCAGCAGTGAAATCGGGGAGTATAGTGAAAAACTGTTTTTT.

This clonotype was recorded many times. The chain recombines TRBV11-2 with TRBJ2-7, with a weak D call TRBD2 (5 bases). The CDR3 has 14 amino acids. CDR1 is SGHAT and CDR2 is FQNNGV in the germline V gene. Trimming removed 1 base at V and 6 bases at J, with 13 bases between. CDR3 nucleotide sequence: TGTGCCAGCAGCTTAGGGGAGAGATGGGGCGAGCAGTACTTC. It specifies CASSLGERWGEQYF.

The genes are TRBV20-1 and TRBJ1-2, with 9 nucleotides matching TRBD1. Germline-derived CDR1 and CDR2 are DFQATT and SNEGSKA (reference sequence). Unmatched junction bases numbered 5, after V lost 1 base and J lost 5 bases. The CDR3 consists of 14 residues. The CDR3 nucleotides read TGCAGTGCTAGAGCCCTCGGACAGGGGTATGGCTACACCTTC. It encodes CSARALGQGYGYTF.

This clonotype has at least ten counts. The chain couples TRBV10-1 to TRBJ2-3; TRBD1 agrees at 8 bases. With V trimmed by 6 bases and J by 1 base, 9 bases remained unmatched. There are 16 residues in the CDR3. Germline-derived CDR1 and CDR2 are WNHNN and SYGVQD (reference sequence). The CDR3 here is CASSSGQGGGTDTQYF. As DNA, the CDR3 is TGCGCCAGCAGCTCCGGACAGGGCGGAGGCACAGATACGCAGTATTTT.

This clonotype was observed many times. The chain recombines TRBV12-3 or TRBV12-4 with TRBJ1-6; 7 bases are shared with TRBD1. This CDR3 spans 13 amino acids. Germline trimming cut 8 bases from V and 7 bases from J; bases unmatched to any gene: 5. DNA of the CDR3: TGTGCCAGCCAAACAGGGGCAAATTCACCCCTCCACTTT. Amino acids: CASQTGANSPLHF.

This rearrangement joins TRBV28 to TRBJ1-4, with D possibly being TRBD1 (5 bases). Per the germline V gene, CDR1 is MDHEN and CDR2 is SYDVKM. The CDR3 extends over 14 amino acids. V shed 5 bases and J shed 4 bases, with 11 bases lying between them. CDR3 sequence (DNA): TGTGCCAGCAGTACGGGGCTGCTTAATGAAAAACTGTTTTTT. Protein: CASSTGLLNEKLFF.

V gene TRBV7-3 combines with J gene TRBJ2-5; D unresolved. This CDR3 region has 13 residues. Germline V gene lookup returns CDR1 SGHTA and CDR2 FQGTGA. Between the trimmed V and J ends, which lost 1 base and 3 bases, there was a span of 6 bases. CDR3 sequence reads: CASSLSQEETQYF. The CDR3 nucleotides are TGTGCCAGCAGCTTAAGCCAAGAAGAGACCCAGTACTTC.

This clonotype was seen many times. V is TRBV2 and J is TRBJ1-1; 7 bases line up with TRBD1. V shed 9 bases and J 1 base; nucleotides not matched to a gene: 5. Germline lookup yields CDR1 SNHLY and CDR2 FYNNEI. This CDR3 region has 13 residues. CDR3: CARRQGRNTEAFF. CDR3 in DNA: TGTGCCAGGAGACAGGGAAGGAACACTGAAGCTTTCTTT.

In regard to this clonotype: A far more abundant clone sits one base away, making this likely a read error. The rearrangement uses TRBV11-2 and TRBJ2-3, with D unclear. Germline V lookup: CDR1 SGHAT, CDR2 FQNNGV. CDR3 length equals 11 residues. With 4 bases removed from V and 3 bases from J, the gap between germline ends came to 2 bases. The DNA of the CDR3 is TGTGCCAGCAGCTGGACAGATACGCAGTATTTT. This gives the protein CASSWTDTQYF.

This clonotype was observed at least ten times. This chain connects TRBV7-3 to TRBJ2-1; D remains ambiguous. The CDR3 runs to 15 residues. V lost 8 bases and J lost 0, with 14 bases in between. Germline assignment: CDR1 SGHTA and CDR2 FQGTGA. The CDR3 nucleotides are TGTGCCAGCCGTCGACGGGCTAGCTCCTACAATGAGCAGTTCTTC. This gives the protein CASRRRASSYNEQFF.

At least ten counts were recorded for this clonotype. At one boundary the junction diverges from the germline segment, which might be a read error. The J gene is TRBJ2-3, the V gene TRBV5-1; maybe TRBD1 (5 bases). Germline V CDR1 and CDR2: SGHRS, YFSETQ. This CDR3 has 13 residues. CDR3 nucleotide sequence: TGTGCCAGCAGCTCAGGGTCCACAGATACGCAGTATTTT. Protein sequence: CASSSGSTDTQYF.

This clonotype has a handful of counts. The junction and the germline gene differ at one end; a read error may be behind it. The CDR3 DNA reads TGTGCCAGCAGCCTCTCCAATGAGCAGCTCTTC. Amino acid sequence: CASSLSNEQLF. The genes are TRBV3-1 and TRBJ2-1, with D uncertain. The CDR3 sequence is 11 residues long. From germline, CDR1 is LGHDT and CDR2 YNNKEL (reference sequence).

Ten or more counts support this clonotype. The genes are TRBV2 and TRBJ2-1; no clear D. The CDR3 spans 12 residues. Germline CDR1 and CDR2: SNHLY and FYNNEI. V shed 10 bases and J shed 9 bases, with 16 bases lying between them. In DNA, the CDR3 is TGTGCCACGAGGCGCTCCCCCCGTGAGCAGTTCTTC. This codes for CATRRSPREQFF.

This rearrangement joins TRBV6-2 or TRBV6-3 to TRBJ2-4; D is possibly TRBD1 or TRBD2 (5 bases each). The CDR3 is made up of 17 amino acids. Trimming cost V 5 bases and J 0 bases, with 17 bases left between them. Per germline, CDR1 MNHEY and CDR2 SVGEGT. The CDR3 DNA is TGTGCCAGCAGTGATGGGGGATATCTTTTAGCCAAAAACATTCAGTACTTC. Amino acid sequence: CASSDGGYLLAKNIQYF.

This clonotype was counted only a few times. J is TRBJ2-2 and V is TRBV30, with 7 nucleotides matching TRBD1. The J segment lost 6 bases and the V segment lost 5 bases, leaving 12 bases of the junction unmatched. The germline CDR1 and CDR2 sequences are GTSNPN and SVGIG (reference sequence). The CDR3 covers 15 residues. The CDR3 sequence is CAWLRLRGQAGELFF. For the CDR3, the DNA is TGTGCCTGGCTTCGATTGAGGGGGCAGGCCGGGGAGCTGTTTTTT.

The chain employs TRBV4-1 and TRBJ2-5; D is ambiguous. The germline V gene has CDR1 MGHRA and CDR2 YSYEKL. Trimming took off 3 bases at V and 1 base at J, with 6 bases between the two ends. CDR3 length: 13 amino acids. The CDR3 loop reads CASSQRFQETQYF. The DNA of the CDR3 is TGCGCCAGCAGCCAGCGGTTCCAAGAGACCCAGTACTTC.

The gene calls are TRBV6-2 or TRBV6-3 and TRBJ2-7; 11 positions match TRBD2. The CDR3 is 17 amino acids. V lost 5 bases to trimming and J lost 0 bases; unmatched junction nucleotides: 9. Germline V gene lookup returns CDR1 MNHEY and CDR2 SVGEGT. The CDR3 DNA reads TGTGCCAGCAGTGAAAAGCACACTAGCGGGAGCTCCTACGAGCAGTACTTC. Its protein is CASSEKHTSGSSYEQYF.

This clonotype was seen at least ten times. The V call is TRBV7-3, the J call TRBJ2-5; 8 nucleotides align to TRBD1. V was pared by 5 bases and J by 5 bases, with 10 bases of the junction left unmatched. The length of the CDR3 is 15 residues. The V gene's germline CDR1 is SGHTA and CDR2 FQGTGA. The CDR3 DNA sequence: TGTGCCAGCAGCCGAGGACAGGGCCTTGGGGAGACCCAGTACTTC. Protein sequence: CASSRGQGLGETQYF.

This clonotype was found many times. J is TRBJ2-1 and V is TRBV30; D gene uncertain. The germline CDR1 and CDR2 sequences are GTSNPN and SVGIG (reference sequence). CDR3 length equals 16 residues. V was cut by 3 bases and J by 4 bases, with 19 bases left in between. The CDR3 loop reads CAWSPPRAKLYNEQFF. The CDR3 coding sequence is TGTGCCTGGAGCCCCCCCCGGGCCAAATTATACAATGAGCAGTTCTTC.

The rearrangement uses TRBV6-1 and TRBJ1-2, with 9 bases aligning to TRBD1. From germline, CDR1 is MNHNS and CDR2 SASEGT. The CDR3 consists of 14 residues. Trimming at V came to 6 bases and at J to 4 bases, leaving 6 bases not matched to a gene. The CDR3 nucleotides are TGTGCCAGCAGCCCCGGGACAGGGTCCTATGGCTACACCTTC. Amino acids: CASSPGTGSYGYTF.

Remarks on this clonotype: A read error may produce the germline difference seen at one junction end. This chain uses TRBV30 with TRBJ1-1; D might be TRBD1 (5 bases). The V gene's germline CDR1 is GTSNPN and CDR2 SVGIG (reference sequence). The CDR3 has 8 residues. CDR3 nucleotides: TGTGCCTGGAACCGGGACTCTTTT. It is translated as CAWNRDSF.

This clonotype was detected many times. The CDR3 DNA reads as TGTGCCAGCAGCTTGGGAGCCGGGGCCCAAGAGACCCAGTACTTC. It codes for CASSLGAGAQETQYF. The rearrangement uses TRBV7-2 and TRBJ2-5; TRBD1 or TRBD2 may be the D gene (5 bases each). The CDR3 contains 15 residues. Germline assignment: CDR1 SGHTA and CDR2 FQGNSA. Trimming stripped 3 bases from V and 1 base from J, with 12 bases between.

This clonotype was recorded many times. The chain is built from TRBV3-1 and TRBJ2-1; 15 nucleotides agree with TRBD2. V lost 0 bases, J lost 8 bases, and 8 bases stayed unmatched. The germline V gene has CDR1 LGHDT and CDR2 YNNKEL (reference sequence). The CDR3 contains 18 residues. For the CDR3, the DNA is TGTGCCAGCAGCCAAGAAAGCCGGACTAGCGGGAGGGCCGATGAGCAGTTCTTC. It translates to CASSQESRTSGRADEQFF.

The table lists this clonotype with many counts. V and J are TRBV6-1 and TRBJ2-3, with D hard to call. Germline values: CDR1 MNHNS, CDR2 SASEGT. There are 14 residues in the CDR3. The V and J ends lost 2 bases and 1 base respectively, with 7 bases between them. CDR3 sequence reads: CASSETVRTDTQYF. The CDR3, as DNA: TGTGCCAGCAGTGAAACGGTGCGCACAGATACGCAGTATTTT.

This clonotype was observed a few times. V is TRBV6-1 and J is TRBJ1-4, with D possibly TRBD1 on 6 matching bases. The CDR3 contains 16 residues. In germline, CDR1 is MNHNS, CDR2 SASEGT. V was trimmed by 6 bases and J by 3 bases, leaving 17 bases between them. The CDR3 sequence: CASRTRGQPPNEKLFF. DNA of the CDR3: TGTGCCAGCAGAACTAGAGGACAGCCACCTAATGAAAAACTGTTTTTT.